Shown below are 9 T cell receptor beta chains from a single sample sequenced in a study of blood T cell repertoires in COVID-19. The assay was immunoSEQ multiplex PCR, and TCRdb's table has in-frame clones only and misses some. The table has more than 250,000 clones, roughly 84% seen once; the top ten hold 1%. Sequencing was performed on peripheral blood. The receptors originated from a middle-aged man with active or convalescent COVID-19.

The rearrangement links TRBV18 to TRBJ2-1, with TRBD1 identical over 7 bases. Germline V lookup: CDR1 KGHSH, CDR2 LQKENI. The V segment lost 3 bases and the J segment 8 bases; nucleotides outside the gene matches: 10. This CDR3 comprises 15 residues. The CDR3 nucleotides read TGTGCCAGCTCACCTCGGGACAGTGAGGGAGATGAGCAGTTCTTC. This codes for CASSPRDSEGDEQFF.

V is TRBV5-1 and J is TRBJ2-7; weak D call: TRBD1 (6 bases). The CDR3 spans 16 residues. Germline CDR1 SGHRS, CDR2 YFSETQ. V gave up 1 base and J gave up 0 bases, with 14 bases separating them. The CDR3 nucleotides are TGCGCCAGCAGCTTGCTCACCCGGGACATCTCCTACGAGCAGTACTTC. Protein: CASSLLTRDISYEQYF.

The chain employs TRBV5-1 and TRBJ2-3; 11 bases align to TRBD2. Trimming cost V 0 bases and J 4 bases; bases outside gene matches: 13. Per germline, CDR1 SGHRS and CDR2 YFSETQ. This CDR3 is 19 amino acids long. As DNA, the CDR3 is TGCGCCAGCAGCTTGGGGCGCCCGAATCTAGCGGGGGGCGCAGATACGCAGTATTTT. It is translated as CASSLGRPNLAGGADTQYF.

V gene TRBV5-1 combines with J gene TRBJ2-1; 10 nucleotides match TRBD1. V shed 4 bases, J shed 7 bases, and the junction held 5 bases outside the gene matches. This CDR3 is 14 amino acids long. From germline, CDR1 is SGHRS and CDR2 YFSETQ. CDR3 DNA: TGCGCCAGCAGCCGACAGGGGGCTTTTAATGAGCAGTTCTTC. This encodes CASSRQGAFNEQFF. Based on the CDR3 plus reference TRBV5-1 and TRBJ2-1, the full variable domain is KAGVTQTPRYLIKTRGQQVTLSCSPISGHRSVSWYQQTPGQGLQFLFEYFSETQRNKGNFPGRFSGRQFSNSRSEMNVSTLELGDSALYLCASSRQGAFNEQFFGPGTRLTVL.

The J gene is TRBJ1-1, the V gene TRBV27, with D unresolved. This CDR3 is built from 15 residues. The germline gives CDR1 MNHEY, CDR2 SMNVEV (reference sequence). Trimming removed 5 bases from V and 0 bases from J, with 13 bases in between. CDR3 sequence (DNA): TGTGCCAGCAGTCCCCTCGACAACCTGAACACTGAAGCTTTCTTT. It codes for CASSPLDNLNTEAFF.

This clone is a singleton in its sample. The chain carries TRBV5-6 and TRBJ2-7, with TRBD2 identical over 7 bases. Trimming at V came to 4 bases and at J to 0 bases, leaving 7 bases not matched to a gene. Per the germline V gene, CDR1 is SGHDT and CDR2 is YYEEEE. The CDR3 covers 15 residues. CDR3 sequence (DNA): TGTGCCAGCAGCCGGGGGGTTTATACCTCCTACGAGCAGTACTTC. It yields the protein CASSRGVYTSYEQYF.

The V and J genes are TRBV18 and TRBJ1-2; 9 bases fit TRBD1. This CDR3 contains 15 residues. After removal of 1 base from V and 6 bases from J, the junction contained 6 bases not matched to a gene. Germline V CDR1 and CDR2: KGHSH, LQKENI. As DNA, the CDR3 is TGTGCCAGCTCACCACTGGGACAGGGAGAGGATGGCTACACCTTC. Translated: CASSPLGQGEDGYTF.

This clone was seen a few times. The rearrangement links TRBV13 to TRBJ2-1; D ambiguous. The V gene's germline CDR1 is PRHDT and CDR2 FYEKMQ (reference sequence). The CDR3 contains 13 residues. Trimming left V 2 bases short and J 4 bases short, with 6 bases between. CDR3 nucleotide sequence: TGTGCCAGCAGCTTATTACTTTACAATGAGCAGTTCTTC. Translated: CASSLLLYNEQFF. The entire variable domain, with the rest obtained from reference TRBV13 and TRBJ2-1, is as follows: AAGVIQSPRHLIKEKRETATLKCYPIPRHDTVYWYQQGPGQDPQFLISFYEKMQSDKGSIPDRFSAQQFSDYHSELNMSSLELGDSALYFCASSLLLYNEQFFGPGTRLTVL.

This chain joins TRBV4-2 and TRBJ1-2; the D gene is possibly TRBD1 (5 bases). V was cut by 1 base and J by 3 bases, with 6 bases left in between. Looked up from germline, CDR1 is LGHNA and CDR2 is YNFKEQ. This CDR3 spans 13 amino acids. CDR3 amino acids: CASSQGQHYGYTF. Here the CDR3 DNA reads TGTGCCAGCAGCCAAGGACAGCACTATGGCTACACCTTC.